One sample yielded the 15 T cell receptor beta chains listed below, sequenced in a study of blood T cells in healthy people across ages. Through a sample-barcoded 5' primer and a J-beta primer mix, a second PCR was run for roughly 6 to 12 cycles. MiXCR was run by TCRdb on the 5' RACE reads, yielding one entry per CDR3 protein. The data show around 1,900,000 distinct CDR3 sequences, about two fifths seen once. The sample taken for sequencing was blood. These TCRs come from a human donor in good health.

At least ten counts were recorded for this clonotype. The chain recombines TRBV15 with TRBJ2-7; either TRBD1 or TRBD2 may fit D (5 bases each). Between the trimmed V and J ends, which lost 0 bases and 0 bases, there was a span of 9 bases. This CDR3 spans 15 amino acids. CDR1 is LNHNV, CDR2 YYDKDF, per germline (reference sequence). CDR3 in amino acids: CATSRDKGSSYEQYF. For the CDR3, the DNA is TGTGCCACCAGCAGAGATAAGGGGAGCTCCTACGAGCAGTACTTC.

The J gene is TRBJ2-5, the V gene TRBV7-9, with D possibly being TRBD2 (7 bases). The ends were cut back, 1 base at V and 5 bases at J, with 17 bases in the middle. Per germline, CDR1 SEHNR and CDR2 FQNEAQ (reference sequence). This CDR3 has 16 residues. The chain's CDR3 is CASSLVAGAPGETQYF. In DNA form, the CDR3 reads TGTGCCAGCAGCTTAGTCGCGGGGGCGCCCGGGGAGACCCAGTACTTC.

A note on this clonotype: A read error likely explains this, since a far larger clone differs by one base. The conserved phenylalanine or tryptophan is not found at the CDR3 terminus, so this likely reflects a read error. CDR3: CSVGEETQYC. The CDR3 DNA is TGCAGCGTTGGAGAGGAGACCCAGTACTGC. V and J are TRBV29-1 and TRBJ2-5; D remains unclear. The V and J ends lost 4 bases and 5 bases respectively, with 5 bases between them. This CDR3 has 10 residues. CDR1 SQVTM and CDR2 ANQGSEA come from the germline V gene.

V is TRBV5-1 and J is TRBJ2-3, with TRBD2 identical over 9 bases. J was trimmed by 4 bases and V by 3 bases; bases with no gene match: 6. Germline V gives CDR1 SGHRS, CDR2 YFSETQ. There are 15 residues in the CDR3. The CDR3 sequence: CASSSTRGGADTQYF. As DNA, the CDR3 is TGCGCCAGCAGCTCCACGCGGGGGGGCGCAGATACGCAGTATTTT. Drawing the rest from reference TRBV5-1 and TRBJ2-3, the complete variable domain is KAGVTQTPRYLIKTRGQQVTLSCSPISGHRSVSWYQQTPGQGLQFLFEYFSETQRNKGNFPGRFSGRQFSNSRSEMNVSTLELGDSALYLCASSSTRGGADTQYFGPGTRLTVL.

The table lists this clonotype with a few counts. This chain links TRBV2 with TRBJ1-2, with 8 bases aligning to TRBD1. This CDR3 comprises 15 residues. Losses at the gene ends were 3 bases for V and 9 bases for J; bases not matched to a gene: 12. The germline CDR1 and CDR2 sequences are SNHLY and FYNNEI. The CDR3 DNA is TGTGCCAGCAGTGAGTGGGACAGGCGACGTATGAGCTACACCTTC. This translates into CASSEWDRRRMSYTF.

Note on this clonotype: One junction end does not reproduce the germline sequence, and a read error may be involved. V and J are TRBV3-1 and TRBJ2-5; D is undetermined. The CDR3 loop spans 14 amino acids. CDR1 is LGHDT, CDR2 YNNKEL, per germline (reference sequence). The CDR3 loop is CASRNSLGQETQYF. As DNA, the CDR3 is TGTGCCAGCAGAAATAGTCTGGGCCAAGAGACCCAATACTTC.

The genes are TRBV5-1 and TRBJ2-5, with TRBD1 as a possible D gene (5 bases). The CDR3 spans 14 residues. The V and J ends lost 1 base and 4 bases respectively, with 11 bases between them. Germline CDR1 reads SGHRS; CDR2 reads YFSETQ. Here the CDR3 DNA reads TGCGCCAGCAGCTTGACAGGAGTACGAGAGACCCAGTACTTC. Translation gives CASSLTGVRETQYF. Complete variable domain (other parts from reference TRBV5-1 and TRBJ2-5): KAGVTQTPRYLIKTRGQQVTLSCSPISGHRSVSWYQQTPGQGLQFLFEYFSETQRNKGNFPGRFSGRQFSNSRSEMNVSTLELGDSALYLCASSLTGVRETQYFGPGTRLLVL.

The DNA for the CDR3 is TGTGCCAGCAGCTTGGTAGGACAGGGGTATGGCGAGCAGTACTTC. As protein: CASSLVGQGYGEQYF. The chain is built from TRBV5-6 and TRBJ2-4; 9 bases align to TRBD1. The J call may be incorrect, as the DNA end agrees better with TRBJ2-7. The CDR3 runs to 15 residues. Germline assignment: CDR1 SGHDT and CDR2 YYEEEE.

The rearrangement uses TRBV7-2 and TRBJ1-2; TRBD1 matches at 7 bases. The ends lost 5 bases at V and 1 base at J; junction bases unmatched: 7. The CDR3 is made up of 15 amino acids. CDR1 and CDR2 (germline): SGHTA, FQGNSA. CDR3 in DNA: TGTGCCAGCAGCCTATCACAGGGGATTAACTATGGCTACACCTTC. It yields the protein CASSLSQGINYGYTF.

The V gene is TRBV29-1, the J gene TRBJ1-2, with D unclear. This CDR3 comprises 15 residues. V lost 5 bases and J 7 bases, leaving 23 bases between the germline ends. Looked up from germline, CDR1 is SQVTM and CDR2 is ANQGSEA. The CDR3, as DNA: TGCAGCGTTAATATTTGGGGTCAGGAGGGCCGTGGCTACACCTTC. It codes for CSVNIWGQEGRGYTF.

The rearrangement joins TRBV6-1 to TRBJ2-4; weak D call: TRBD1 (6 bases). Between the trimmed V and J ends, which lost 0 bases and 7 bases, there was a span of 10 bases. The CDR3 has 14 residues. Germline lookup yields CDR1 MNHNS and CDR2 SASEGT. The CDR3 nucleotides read TGTGCCAGCAGTGAAGCACAGGGATGGAACATTCAGTACTTC. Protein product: CASSEAQGWNIQYF.

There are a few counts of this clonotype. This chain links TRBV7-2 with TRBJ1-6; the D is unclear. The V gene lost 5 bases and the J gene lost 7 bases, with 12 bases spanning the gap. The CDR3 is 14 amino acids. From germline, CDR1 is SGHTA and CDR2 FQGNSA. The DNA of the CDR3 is TGTGCCAGCAGCCCAATTATCGGCAATTCACCCCTCCACTTT. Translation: CASSPIIGNSPLHF.

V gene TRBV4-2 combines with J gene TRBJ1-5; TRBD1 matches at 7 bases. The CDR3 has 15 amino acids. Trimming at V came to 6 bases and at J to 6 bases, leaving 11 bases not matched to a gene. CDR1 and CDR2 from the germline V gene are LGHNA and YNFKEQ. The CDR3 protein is CASSTQGRAGQPQHF. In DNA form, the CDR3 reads TGTGCCAGCAGTACACAGGGGCGAGCGGGTCAGCCCCAGCATTTT.

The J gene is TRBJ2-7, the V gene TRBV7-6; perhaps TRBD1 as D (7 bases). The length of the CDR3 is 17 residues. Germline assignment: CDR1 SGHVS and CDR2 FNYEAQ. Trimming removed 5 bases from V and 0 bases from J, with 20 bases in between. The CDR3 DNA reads TGTGCCAGCAGCCCCCCTAGCAGGGGGGTGAGCTCCTACGAGCAGTACTTC. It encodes CASSPPSRGVSSYEQYF.

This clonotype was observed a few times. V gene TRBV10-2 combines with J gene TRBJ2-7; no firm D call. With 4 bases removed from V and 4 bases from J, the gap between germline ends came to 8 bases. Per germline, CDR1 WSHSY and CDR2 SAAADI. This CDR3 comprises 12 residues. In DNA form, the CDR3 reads TGCGCCAGCAGTGGGTCAGCATACGAGCAGTACTTC. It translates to CASSGSAYEQYF.